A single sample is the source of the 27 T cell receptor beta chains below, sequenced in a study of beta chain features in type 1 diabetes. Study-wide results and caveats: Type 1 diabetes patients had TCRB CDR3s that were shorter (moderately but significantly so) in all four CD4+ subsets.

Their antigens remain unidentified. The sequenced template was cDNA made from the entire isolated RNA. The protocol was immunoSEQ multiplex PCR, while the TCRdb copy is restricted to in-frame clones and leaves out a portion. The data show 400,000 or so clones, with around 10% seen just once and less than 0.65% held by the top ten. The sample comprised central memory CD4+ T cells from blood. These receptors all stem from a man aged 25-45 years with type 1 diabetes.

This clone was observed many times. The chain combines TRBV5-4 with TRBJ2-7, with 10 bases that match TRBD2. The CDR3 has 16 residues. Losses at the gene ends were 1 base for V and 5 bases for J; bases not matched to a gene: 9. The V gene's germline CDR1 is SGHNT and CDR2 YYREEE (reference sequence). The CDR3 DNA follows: TGTGCCAGCAGCTTGAGGCTAGCGGGAGATCTGGACGAGCAGTACTTC. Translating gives CASSLRLAGDLDEQYF.

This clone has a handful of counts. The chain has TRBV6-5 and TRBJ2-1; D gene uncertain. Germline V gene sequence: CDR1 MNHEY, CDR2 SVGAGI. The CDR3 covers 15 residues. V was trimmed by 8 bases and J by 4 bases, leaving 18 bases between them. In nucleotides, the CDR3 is TGTGCCAGCTCCCACGGGCGAAACGAATACAATGAGCAGTTCTTC. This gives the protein CASSHGRNEYNEQFF.

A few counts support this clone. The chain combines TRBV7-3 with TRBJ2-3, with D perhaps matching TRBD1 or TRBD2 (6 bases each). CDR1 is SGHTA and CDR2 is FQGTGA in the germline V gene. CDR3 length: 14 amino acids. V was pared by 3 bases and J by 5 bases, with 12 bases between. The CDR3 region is CASSFSRGQDTQYF. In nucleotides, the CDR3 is TGTGCCAGCAGCTTCAGTCGGGGGCAAGATACGCAGTATTTT.

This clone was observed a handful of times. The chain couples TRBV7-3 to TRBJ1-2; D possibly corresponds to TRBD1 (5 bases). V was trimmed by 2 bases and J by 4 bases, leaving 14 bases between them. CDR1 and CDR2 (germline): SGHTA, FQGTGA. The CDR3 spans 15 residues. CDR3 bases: TGTGCCAGCAGCTTAGCCTCCGGGGGAGGCTATGGCTACACCTTC. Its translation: CASSLASGGGYGYTF.

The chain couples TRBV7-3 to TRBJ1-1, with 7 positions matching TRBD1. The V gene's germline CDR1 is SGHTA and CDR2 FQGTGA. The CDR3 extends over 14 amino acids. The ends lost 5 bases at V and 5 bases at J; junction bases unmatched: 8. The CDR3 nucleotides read TGTGCCAGCAGCGCCCGGACAGGTTGGACTGAAGCTTTCTTT. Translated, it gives CASSARTGWTEAFF. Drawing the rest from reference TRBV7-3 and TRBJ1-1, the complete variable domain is GAGVSQTPSNKVTEKGKYVELRCDPISGHTALYWYRQSLGQGPEFLIYFQGTGAADDSGLPNDRFFAVRPEGSVSTLKIQRTERGDSAVYLCASSARTGWTEAFFGQGTRLTVV.

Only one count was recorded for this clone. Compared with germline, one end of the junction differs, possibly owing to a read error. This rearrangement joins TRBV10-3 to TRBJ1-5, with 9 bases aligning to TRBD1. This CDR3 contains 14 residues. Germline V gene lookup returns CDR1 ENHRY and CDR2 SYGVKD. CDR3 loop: CASSLTGGRQPQHF. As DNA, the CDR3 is TGTGCCAGCAGTTTGACAGGGGGACGGCAGCCCCAGCATTTT.

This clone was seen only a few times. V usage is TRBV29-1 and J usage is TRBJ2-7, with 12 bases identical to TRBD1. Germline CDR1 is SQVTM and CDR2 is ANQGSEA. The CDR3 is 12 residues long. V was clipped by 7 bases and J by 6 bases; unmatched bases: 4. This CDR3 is CSAGQGASEQYF. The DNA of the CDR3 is TGCAGCGCGGGACAGGGGGCGTCCGAGCAGTACTTC.

The CDR3 here is CASSRGQSNQPQHF. CDR3 DNA sequence: TGTGCCAGCAGTCGAGGACAGTCCAATCAGCCCCAGCATTTT. The chain recombines TRBV2 with TRBJ1-5, with D perhaps matching TRBD1 (6 bases). V was shortened by 5 bases and J by 3 bases, with 11 bases between the two germline ends. Germline values: CDR1 SNHLY, CDR2 FYNNEI. There are 14 residues in the CDR3.

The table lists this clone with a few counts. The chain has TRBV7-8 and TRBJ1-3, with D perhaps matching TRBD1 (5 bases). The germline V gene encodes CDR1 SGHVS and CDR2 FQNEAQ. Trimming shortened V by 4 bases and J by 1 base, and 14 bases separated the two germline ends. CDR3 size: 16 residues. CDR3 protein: CASSSWRGESGNTIYF. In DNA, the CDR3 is TGTGCCAGCAGCTCCTGGCGGGGGGAATCTGGAAACACCATATATTTT.

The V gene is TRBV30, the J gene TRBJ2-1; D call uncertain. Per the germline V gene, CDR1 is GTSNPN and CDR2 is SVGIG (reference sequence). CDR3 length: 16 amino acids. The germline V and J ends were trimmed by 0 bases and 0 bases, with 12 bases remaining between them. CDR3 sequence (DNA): TGTGCCTGGAGTGTAAAGGATTCGAGCTCCTACAATGAGCAGTTCTTC. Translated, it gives CAWSVKDSSSYNEQFF.

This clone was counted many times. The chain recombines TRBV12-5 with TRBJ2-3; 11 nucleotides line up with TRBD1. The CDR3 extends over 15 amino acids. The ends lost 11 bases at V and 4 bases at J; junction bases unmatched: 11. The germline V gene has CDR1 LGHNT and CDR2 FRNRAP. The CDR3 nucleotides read TGTGCTTCCTCTTCTGGACAGGGGGCGGCAGATACGCAGTATTTT. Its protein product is CASSSGQGAADTQYF.

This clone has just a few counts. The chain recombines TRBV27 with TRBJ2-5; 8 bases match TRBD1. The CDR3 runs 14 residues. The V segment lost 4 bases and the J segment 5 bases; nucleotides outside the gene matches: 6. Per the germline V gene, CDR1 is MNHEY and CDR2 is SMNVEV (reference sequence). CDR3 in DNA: TGTGCCAGCAGTTCCATAACAGGGGGGGAGACCCAGTACTTC. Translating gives CASSSITGGETQYF.

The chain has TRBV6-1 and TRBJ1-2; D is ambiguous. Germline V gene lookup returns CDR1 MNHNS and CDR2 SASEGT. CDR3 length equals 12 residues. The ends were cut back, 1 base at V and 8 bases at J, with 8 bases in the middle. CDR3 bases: TGTGCCAGCAGTGAAGGTGGGAACGGCTACACCTTC. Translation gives CASSEGGNGYTF.

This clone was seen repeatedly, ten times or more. This CDR3 reads CASSVQGLPYEQYF. The CDR3 DNA is TGTGCCAGCAGCGTACAAGGGCTGCCCTACGAGCAGTACTTC. J is TRBJ2-7 and V is TRBV9; no clear D. Germline loops: CDR1 SGDLS, CDR2 YYNGEE. The V end was cut by 1 base, the J end by 2 bases, with 10 bases between. The CDR3 length is 14 residues.

The CDR3 here is CASSRLAGGGNTGELFF. As DNA, the CDR3 is TGTGCCAGCAGCAGACTAGCAGGGGGTGGGAACACCGGGGAGCTGTTTTTT. This chain joins TRBV27 and TRBJ2-2; D possibly uses TRBD1 or TRBD2 (7 bases each). Germline assignment: CDR1 MNHEY and CDR2 SMNVEV (reference sequence). V shed 6 bases and J shed 1 base, with 18 bases lying between them. The length of the CDR3 is 17 residues.

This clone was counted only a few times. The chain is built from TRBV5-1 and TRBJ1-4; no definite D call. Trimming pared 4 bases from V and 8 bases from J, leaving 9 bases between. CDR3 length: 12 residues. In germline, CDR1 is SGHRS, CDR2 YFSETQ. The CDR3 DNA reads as TGCGCCAGCAGCCCGAGTGGGGAAAAACTGTTTTTT. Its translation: CASSPSGEKLFF.

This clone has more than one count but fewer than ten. The CDR3 DNA sequence: TGTGCCAGCACTCCCCGGGACAGGGGGATGAATGAGCAGTTCTTC. Translation: CASTPRDRGMNEQFF. The chain employs TRBV6-6 and TRBJ2-1; the match to TRBD1 covers 11 bases. CDR1 MNHNY and CDR2 SVGAGI come from the germline V gene (reference sequence). The CDR3 extends over 15 amino acids. V shed 7 bases, J shed 7 bases, and the junction held 9 bases outside the gene matches.

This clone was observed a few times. CDR3 amino acids: CASSYNVGANEKLFF. The DNA of the CDR3 is TGTGCCAGCAGTTATAACGTAGGCGCTAATGAAAAACTGTTTTTT. This chain uses TRBV7-9 with TRBJ1-4; D is unresolved. Deletions cut 6 bases from V and 3 bases from J, with 14 bases between. CDR1 and CDR2 from the germline V gene are SEHNR and FQNEAQ (reference sequence). CDR3 length: 15 residues.

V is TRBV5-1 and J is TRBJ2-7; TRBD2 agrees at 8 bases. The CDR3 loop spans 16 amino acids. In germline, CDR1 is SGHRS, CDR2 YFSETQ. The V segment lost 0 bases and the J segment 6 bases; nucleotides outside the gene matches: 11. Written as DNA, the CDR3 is TGCGCCAGCAGCTTGGAAGCGGGACTAGAGAAGGGCGAGCAGTACTTC. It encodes CASSLEAGLEKGEQYF.

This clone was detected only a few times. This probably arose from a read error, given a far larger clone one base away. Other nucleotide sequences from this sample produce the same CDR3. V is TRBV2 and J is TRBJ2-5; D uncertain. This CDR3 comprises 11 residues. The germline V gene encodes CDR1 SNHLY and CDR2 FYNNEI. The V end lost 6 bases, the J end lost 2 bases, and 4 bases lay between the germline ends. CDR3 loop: CASSVQETQYF. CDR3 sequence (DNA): TGTGCCAGCAGCGTTCAAGAGACCCAGTACTTC.

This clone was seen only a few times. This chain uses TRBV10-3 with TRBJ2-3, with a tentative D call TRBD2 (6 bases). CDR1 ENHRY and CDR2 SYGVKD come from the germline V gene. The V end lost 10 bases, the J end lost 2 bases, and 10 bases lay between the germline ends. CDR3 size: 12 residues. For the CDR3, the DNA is TGTGCCACTCGGGACTCCACAGATACGCAGTATTTT. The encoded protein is CATRDSTDTQYF.

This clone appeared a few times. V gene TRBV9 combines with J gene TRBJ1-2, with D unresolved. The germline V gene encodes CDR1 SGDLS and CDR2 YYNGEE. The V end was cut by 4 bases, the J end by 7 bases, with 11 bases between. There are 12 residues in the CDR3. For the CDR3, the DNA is TGTGCCAGCAGCTTAGAATCCGGTGGCTACACCTTC. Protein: CASSLESGGYTF. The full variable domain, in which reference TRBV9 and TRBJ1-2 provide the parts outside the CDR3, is DSGVTQTPKHLITATGQRVTLRCSPRSGDLSVYWYQQSLDQGLQFLIQYYNGEERAKGNILERFSAQQFPDLHSELNLSSLELGDSALYFCASSLESGGYTFGSGTRLTVV.

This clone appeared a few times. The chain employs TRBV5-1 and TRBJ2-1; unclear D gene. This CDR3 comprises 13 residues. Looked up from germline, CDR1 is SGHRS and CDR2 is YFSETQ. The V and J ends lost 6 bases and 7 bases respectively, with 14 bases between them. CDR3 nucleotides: TGCGCCAGCAAAGTGGGCAGTAGGAATGAGCAGTTCTTC. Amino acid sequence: CASKVGSRNEQFF.

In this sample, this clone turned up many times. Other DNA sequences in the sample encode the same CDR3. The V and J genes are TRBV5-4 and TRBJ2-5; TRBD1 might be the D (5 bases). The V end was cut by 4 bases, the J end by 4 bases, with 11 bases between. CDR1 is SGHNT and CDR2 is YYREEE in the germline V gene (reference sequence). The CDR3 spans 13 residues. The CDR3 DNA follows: TGTGCCAGCAGCAACCAGGGTGGAGAGACCCAGTACTTC. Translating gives CASSNQGGETQYF.

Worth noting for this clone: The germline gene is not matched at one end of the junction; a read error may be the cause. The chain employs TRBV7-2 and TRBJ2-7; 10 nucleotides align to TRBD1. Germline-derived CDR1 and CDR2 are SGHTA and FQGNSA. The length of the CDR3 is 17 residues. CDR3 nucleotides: TGCGCCAGCAGCCAAAGGGTGCTGGGACAGGGGAAATACGAGCAGTACTTC. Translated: CASSQRVLGQGKYEQYF.

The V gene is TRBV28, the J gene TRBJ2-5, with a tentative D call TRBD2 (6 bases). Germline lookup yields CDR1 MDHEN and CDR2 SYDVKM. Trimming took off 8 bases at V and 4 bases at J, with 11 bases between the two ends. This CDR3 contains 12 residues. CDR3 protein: CASRRGGETQYF. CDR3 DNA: TGTGCCAGCCGTAGGGGAGGAGAGACCCAGTACTTC.

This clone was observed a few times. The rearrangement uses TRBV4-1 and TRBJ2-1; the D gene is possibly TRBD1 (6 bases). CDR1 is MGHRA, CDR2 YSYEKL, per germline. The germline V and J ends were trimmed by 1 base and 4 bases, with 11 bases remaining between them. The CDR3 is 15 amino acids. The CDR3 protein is CASSQVGQGYNEQFF. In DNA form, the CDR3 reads TGCGCCAGCAGCCAAGTGGGGCAGGGGTACAATGAGCAGTTCTTC.